This TCR beta chain comes out of a study of post-analysis software for immune sequencing data. About this clonotype: The antigen remains undetermined.

cDNA libraries of TCR beta carried unique molecular identifiers. TCRdb passed the PCR reads through MiXCR, listing each CDR3 protein once. Among around 160,000 distinct CDR3 sequences listed, approximately 35% were seen once. Study results and caveats: A significant reduction in normalized Chao1 diversity was observed in multiple sclerosis patients versus controls.

The sample in question was blood, obtained after autologous hematopoietic stem cell transplantation. The TCR originated in a girl aged 10-17 years with multiple sclerosis.

The CDR3 sequence is CAISEGASIGDEQFF. In nucleotides, the CDR3 is TGTGCCATCAGTGAGGGTGCGTCTATTGGCGATGAGCAGTTCTTC. The genes are TRBV10-3 and TRBJ2-1; D is uncertain. Trimming left V 2 bases short and J 8 bases short, with 16 bases between. The CDR3 consists of 15 residues. In germline, CDR1 is ENHRY, CDR2 SYGVKD.